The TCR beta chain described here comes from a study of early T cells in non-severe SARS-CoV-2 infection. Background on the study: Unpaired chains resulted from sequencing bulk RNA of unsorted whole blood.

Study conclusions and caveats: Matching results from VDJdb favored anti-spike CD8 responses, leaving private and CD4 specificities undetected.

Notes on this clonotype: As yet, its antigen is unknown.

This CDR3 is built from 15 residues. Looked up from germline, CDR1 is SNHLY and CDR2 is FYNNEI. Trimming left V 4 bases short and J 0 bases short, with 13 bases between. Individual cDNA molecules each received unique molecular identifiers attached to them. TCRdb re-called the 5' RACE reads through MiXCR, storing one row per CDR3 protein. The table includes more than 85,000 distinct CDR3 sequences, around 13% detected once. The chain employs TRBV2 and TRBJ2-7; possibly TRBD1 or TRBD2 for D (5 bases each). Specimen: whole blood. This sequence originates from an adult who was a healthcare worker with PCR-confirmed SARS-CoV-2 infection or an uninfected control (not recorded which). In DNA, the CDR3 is TGTGCCAGCAGTGTTTTCGCCGGGGCCTCCTACGAGCAGTACTTC. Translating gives CASSVFAGASYEQYF.